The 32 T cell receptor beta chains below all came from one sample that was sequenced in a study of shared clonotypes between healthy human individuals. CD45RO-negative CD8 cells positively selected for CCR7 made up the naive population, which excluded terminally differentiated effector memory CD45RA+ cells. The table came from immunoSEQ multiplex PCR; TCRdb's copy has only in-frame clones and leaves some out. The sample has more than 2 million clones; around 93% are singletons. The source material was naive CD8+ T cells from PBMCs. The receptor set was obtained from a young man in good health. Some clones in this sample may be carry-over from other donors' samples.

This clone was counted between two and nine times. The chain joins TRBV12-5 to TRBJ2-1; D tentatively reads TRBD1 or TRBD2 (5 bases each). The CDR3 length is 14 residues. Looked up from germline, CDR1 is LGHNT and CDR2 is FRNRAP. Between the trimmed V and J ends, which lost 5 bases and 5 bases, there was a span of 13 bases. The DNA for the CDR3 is TGTGCTAGTGGTGATGGGACCCGAAACAATGAGCAGTTCTTC. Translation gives CASGDGTRNNEQFF.

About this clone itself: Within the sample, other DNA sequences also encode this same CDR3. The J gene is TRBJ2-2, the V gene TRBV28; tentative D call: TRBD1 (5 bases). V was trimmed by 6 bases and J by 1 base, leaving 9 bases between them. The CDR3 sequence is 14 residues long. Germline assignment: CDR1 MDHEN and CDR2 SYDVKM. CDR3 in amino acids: CASRPTGNTGELFF. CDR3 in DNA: TGTGCCAGCAGGCCTACAGGGAACACCGGGGAGCTGTTTTTT. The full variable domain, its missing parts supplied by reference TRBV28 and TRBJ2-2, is DVKVTQSSRYLVKRTGEKVFLECVQDMDHENMFWYRQDPGLGLRLIYFSYDVKMKEKGDIPEGYSVSREKKERFSLILESASTNQTSMYLCASRPTGNTGELFFGEGSRLTVL.

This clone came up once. CDR3 coding DNA: TGTGCCAGCAGCTTAGTCGGGGGGTGGAATCAGCCCCAGCATTTT. Translation gives CASSLVGGWNQPQHF. The chain carries TRBV11-2 and TRBJ1-5; possible D gene TRBD1, 5 bases. Between the trimmed V and J ends, which lost 1 base and 4 bases, there was a span of 11 bases. The CDR3 runs to 15 residues. Germline V CDR1 and CDR2: SGHAT, FQNNGV.

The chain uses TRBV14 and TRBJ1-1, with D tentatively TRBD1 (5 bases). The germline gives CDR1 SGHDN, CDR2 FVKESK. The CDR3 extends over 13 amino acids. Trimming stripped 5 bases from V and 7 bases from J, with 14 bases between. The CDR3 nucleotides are TGTGCCAGCAGCTCGCATGACAGCTATGAAGCTTTCTTT. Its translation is CASSSHDSYEAFF.

The CDR3, as DNA: TGCGCCAGCAGCCAAGGGACTAGGACGAATGAGCAGTTCTTC. Its translation is CASSQGTRTNEQFF. The V call is TRBV4-1, the J call TRBJ2-1; 7 nucleotides agree with TRBD2. The CDR3 covers 14 residues. V dropped 1 base and J dropped 7; count of bases not matched to a gene: 4. Germline V lookup: CDR1 MGHRA, CDR2 YSYEKL.

CDR3: CASSYQETSGEQYF. Written as DNA, the CDR3 is TGTGCCAGCAGTTACCAGGAGACTAGCGGCGAGCAGTACTTC. V and J are TRBV6-6 and TRBJ2-7, with 9 nucleotides matching TRBD2. The germline CDR1 and CDR2 sequences are MNHNY and SVGAGI (reference sequence). This CDR3 has 14 amino acids. V lost 2 bases, J lost 6 bases, and 5 bases stayed unmatched.

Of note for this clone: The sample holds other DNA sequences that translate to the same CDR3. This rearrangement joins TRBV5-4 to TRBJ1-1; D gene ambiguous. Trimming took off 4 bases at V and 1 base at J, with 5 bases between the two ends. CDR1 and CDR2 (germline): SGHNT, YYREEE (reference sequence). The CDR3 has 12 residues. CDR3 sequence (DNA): TGTGCCAGCAGCGATCGGAACACTGAAGCTTTCTTT. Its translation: CASSDRNTEAFF.

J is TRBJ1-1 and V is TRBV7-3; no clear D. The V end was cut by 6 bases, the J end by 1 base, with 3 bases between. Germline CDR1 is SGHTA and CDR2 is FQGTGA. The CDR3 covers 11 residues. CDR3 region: CASRANTEAFF. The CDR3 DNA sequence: TGTGCCAGCAGGGCGAACACTGAAGCTTTCTTT.

The CDR3: CASSLAFTDEQYF. The CDR3, as DNA: TGTGCCAGCAGCTTAGCGTTCACAGACGAGCAGTACTTC. This chain connects TRBV7-9 to TRBJ2-7; D not resolved. Germline CDR1 SEHNR, CDR2 FQNEAQ (reference sequence). The CDR3 spans 13 residues. V dropped 0 bases and J dropped 5 bases, with 8 bases sitting between them.

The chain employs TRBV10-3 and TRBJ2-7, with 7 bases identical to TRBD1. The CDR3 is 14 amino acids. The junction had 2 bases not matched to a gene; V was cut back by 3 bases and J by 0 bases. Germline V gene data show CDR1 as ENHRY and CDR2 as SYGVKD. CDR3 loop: CAISEQGNSYEQYF. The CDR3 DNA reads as TGTGCCATCAGTGAACAGGGGAACTCCTACGAGCAGTACTTC.

The CDR3, as DNA: TGTGCCACCAGCAGACCCCTCCGGGAGGGCCTCGACGAGCAGTACTTC. Amino acid sequence: CATSRPLREGLDEQYF. V gene TRBV15 combines with J gene TRBJ2-7, with TRBD2 matching over 8 bases. The V segment lost 2 bases and the J segment 5 bases; nucleotides outside the gene matches: 11. CDR1 LNHNV and CDR2 YYDKDF come from the germline V gene (reference sequence). This CDR3 spans 16 amino acids.

The CDR3 DNA is TGTGCCAGCACTAAGACAGGCGGGAGCTACAATGAGCAGTTCTTC. This translates into CASTKTGGSYNEQFF. The chain is built from TRBV27 and TRBJ2-1, with D maybe TRBD2 (7 bases). Trimming cost V 7 bases and J 3 bases, with 16 bases left between them. CDR3 length: 15 amino acids. Germline CDR1 and CDR2: MNHEY and SMNVEV (reference sequence).

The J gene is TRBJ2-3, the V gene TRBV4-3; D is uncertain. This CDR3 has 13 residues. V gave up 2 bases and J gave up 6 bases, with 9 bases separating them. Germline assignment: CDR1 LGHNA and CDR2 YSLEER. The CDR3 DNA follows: TGCGCCAGCAGCCAAATGACCGCTGATACGCAGTATTTT. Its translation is CASSQMTADTQYF.

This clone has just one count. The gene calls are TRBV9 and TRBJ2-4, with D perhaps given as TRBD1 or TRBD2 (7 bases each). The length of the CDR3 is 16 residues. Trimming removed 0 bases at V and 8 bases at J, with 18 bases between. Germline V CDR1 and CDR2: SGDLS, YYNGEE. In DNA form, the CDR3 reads TGTGCCAGCAGCGTAGGGAGCGGGACAGCTTTCGACATTCAGTACTTC. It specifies CASSVGSGTAFDIQYF.

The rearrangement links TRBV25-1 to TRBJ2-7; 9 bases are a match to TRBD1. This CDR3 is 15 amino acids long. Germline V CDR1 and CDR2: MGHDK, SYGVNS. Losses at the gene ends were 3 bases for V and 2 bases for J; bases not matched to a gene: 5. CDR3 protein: CASSDPGTGTYEQYF. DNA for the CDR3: TGTGCCAGCAGTGACCCCGGGACAGGGACCTACGAGCAGTACTTC.

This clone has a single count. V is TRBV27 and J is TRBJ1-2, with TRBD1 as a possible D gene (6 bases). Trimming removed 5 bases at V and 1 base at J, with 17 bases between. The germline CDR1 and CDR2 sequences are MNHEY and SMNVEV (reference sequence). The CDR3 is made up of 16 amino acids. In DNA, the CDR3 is TGTGCCAGCAGTCCCAATAGGGGGGGGCATAACTATGGCTACACCTTC. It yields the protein CASSPNRGGHNYGYTF.

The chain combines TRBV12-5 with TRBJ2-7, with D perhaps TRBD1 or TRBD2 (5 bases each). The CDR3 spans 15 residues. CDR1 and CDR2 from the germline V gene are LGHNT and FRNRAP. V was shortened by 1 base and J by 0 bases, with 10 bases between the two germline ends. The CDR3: CASGLGTGPSYEQYF. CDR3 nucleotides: TGTGCTAGTGGTTTGGGGACGGGGCCCTCCTACGAGCAGTACTTC.

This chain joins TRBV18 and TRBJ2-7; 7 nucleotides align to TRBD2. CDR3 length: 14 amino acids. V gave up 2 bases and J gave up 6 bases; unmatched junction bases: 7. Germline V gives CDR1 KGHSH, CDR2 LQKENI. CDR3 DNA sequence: TGTGCCAGCTCACCAGGGGGGGGATCGGCCGAGCAGTACTTC. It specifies CASSPGGGSAEQYF. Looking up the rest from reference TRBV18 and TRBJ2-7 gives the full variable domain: NAGVMQNPRHLVRRRGQEARLRCSPMKGHSHVYWYRQLPEEGLKFMVYLQKENIIDESGMPKERFSAEFPKEGPSILRIQQVVRGDSAAYFCASSPGGGSAEQYFGPGTRLTVT.

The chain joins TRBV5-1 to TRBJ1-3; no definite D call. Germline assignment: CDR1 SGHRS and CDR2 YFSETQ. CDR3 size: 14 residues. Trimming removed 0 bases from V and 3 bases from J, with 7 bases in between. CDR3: CASSLGRSGNTIYF. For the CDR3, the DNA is TGCGCCAGCAGCTTGGGCAGGAGTGGAAACACCATATATTTT.

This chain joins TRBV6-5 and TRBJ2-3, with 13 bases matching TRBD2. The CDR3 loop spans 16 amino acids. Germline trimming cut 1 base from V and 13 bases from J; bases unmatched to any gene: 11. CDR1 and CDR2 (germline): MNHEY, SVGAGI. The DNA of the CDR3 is TGTGCCAGCAGTTACTTAACCGGGACTAGCGGGGCCGGGGAGTATTTT. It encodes CASSYLTGTSGAGEYF.

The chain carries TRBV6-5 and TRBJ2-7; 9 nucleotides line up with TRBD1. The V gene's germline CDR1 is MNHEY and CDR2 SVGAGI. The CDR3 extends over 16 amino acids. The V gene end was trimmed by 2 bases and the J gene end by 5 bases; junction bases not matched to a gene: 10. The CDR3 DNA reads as TGTGCCAGCAGTTACAACACCGGGACAGGGAAGCACGAGCAGTACTTC. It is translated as CASSYNTGTGKHEQYF.

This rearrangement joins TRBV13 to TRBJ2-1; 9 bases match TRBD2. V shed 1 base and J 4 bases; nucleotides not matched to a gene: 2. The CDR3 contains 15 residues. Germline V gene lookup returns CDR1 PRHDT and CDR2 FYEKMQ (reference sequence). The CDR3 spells CASSLASGTYNEQFF. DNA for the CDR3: TGTGCCAGCAGCTTAGCTAGCGGGACGTACAATGAGCAGTTCTTC.

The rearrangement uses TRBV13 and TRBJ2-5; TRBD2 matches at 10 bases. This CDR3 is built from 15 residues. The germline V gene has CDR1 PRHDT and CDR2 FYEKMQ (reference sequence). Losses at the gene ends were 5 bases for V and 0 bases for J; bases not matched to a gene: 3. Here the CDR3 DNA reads TGTGCCAGCAGCCGGACTAGCGGAAACCAAGAGACCCAGTACTTC. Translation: CASSRTSGNQETQYF. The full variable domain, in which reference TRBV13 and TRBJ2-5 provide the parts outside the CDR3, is AAGVIQSPRHLIKEKRETATLKCYPIPRHDTVYWYQQGPGQDPQFLISFYEKMQSDKGSIPDRFSAQQFSDYHSELNMSSLELGDSALYFCASSRTSGNQETQYFGPGTRLLVL.

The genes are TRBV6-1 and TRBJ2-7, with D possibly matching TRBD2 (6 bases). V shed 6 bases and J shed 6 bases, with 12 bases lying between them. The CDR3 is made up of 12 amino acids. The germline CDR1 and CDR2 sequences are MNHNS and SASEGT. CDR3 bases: TGTGCCAGCAGGGGACTTTCCGTCGAGCAGTACTTC. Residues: CASRGLSVEQYF.

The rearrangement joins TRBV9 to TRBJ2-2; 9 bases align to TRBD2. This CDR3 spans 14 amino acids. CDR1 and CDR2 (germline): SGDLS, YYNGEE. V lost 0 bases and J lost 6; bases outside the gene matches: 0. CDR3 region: CASSVGGRAGELFF. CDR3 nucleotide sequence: TGTGCCAGCAGCGTAGGCGGGAGGGCCGGGGAGCTGTTTTTT.

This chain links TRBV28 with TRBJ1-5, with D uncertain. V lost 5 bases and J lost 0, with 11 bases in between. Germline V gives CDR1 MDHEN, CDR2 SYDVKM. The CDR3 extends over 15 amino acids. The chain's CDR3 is CASSPQRNSNQPQHF. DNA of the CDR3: TGTGCCAGCAGTCCACAGCGAAATAGCAATCAGCCCCAGCATTTT.

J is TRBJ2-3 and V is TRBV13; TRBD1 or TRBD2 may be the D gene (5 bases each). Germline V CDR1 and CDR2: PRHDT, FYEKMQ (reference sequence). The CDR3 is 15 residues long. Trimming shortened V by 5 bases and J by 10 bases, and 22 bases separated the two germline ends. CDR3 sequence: CASSRRGRSGGAQYF. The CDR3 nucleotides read TGTGCCAGCAGCCGACGGGGACGCTCCGGAGGCGCGCAGTATTTT.

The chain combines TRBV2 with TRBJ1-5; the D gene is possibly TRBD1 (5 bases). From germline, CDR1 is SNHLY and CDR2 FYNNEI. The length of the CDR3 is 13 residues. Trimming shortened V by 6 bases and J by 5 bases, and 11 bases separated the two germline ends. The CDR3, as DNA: TGTGCCAGCAGGGGTCAGGGTTATCAGCCCCAGCATTTT. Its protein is CASRGQGYQPQHF.

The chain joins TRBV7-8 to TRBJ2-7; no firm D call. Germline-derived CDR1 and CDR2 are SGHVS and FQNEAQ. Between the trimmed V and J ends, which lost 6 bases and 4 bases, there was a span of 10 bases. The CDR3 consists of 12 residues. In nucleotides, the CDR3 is TGTGCCAGCAGTTATGTGGTTTACGAGCAGTACTTC. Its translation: CASSYVVYEQYF.

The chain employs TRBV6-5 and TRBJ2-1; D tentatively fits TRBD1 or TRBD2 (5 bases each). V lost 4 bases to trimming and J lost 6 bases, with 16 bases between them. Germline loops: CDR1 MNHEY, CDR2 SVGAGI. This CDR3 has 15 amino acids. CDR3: CASSFGTSQFNEQFF. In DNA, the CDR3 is TGTGCCAGCAGTTTCGGGACGTCCCAATTCAATGAGCAGTTCTTC.

This CDR3 is CASRYENSNQPQHF. The CDR3, as DNA: TGTGCCAGCAGATACGAAAATAGCAATCAGCCCCAGCATTTT. The chain recombines TRBV28 with TRBJ1-5; D remains unclear. The CDR3 contains 14 residues. V dropped 6 bases and J dropped 0 bases, with 9 bases sitting between them. Germline V gene data show CDR1 as MDHEN and CDR2 as SYDVKM.

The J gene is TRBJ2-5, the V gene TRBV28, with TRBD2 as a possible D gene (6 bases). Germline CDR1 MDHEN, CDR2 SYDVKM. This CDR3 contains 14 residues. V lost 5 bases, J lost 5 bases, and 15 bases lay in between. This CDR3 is CASSKTRGGETQYF. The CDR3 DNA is TGTGCCAGCAGTAAAACTAGAGGAGGGGAGACCCAGTACTTC.